This entry is about one TCR beta chain. The data were produced by immunoSEQ multiplex PCR, yet TCRdb's version contains in-frame clones alone and is incomplete. The sample consists of roughly 100,000 clones, about 90% of them appearing once. These data originate in a study of blood T cell repertoires in COVID-19. Study in general: Acute-phase and convalescent COVID-19 samples originated in the United States, Italy and Spain. Sources were T cells, B-cell-depleted T cells, or PBMCs; the material itself was cDNA or gDNA.

Germline CDR1 SGHRS, CDR2 YFSETQ. CDR3 length equals 15 residues. The germline V and J ends were trimmed by 4 bases and 0 bases, with 11 bases remaining between them. Sample: peripheral blood. The rearrangement joins TRBV5-1 to TRBJ1-3; the D is unclear. This sequence originates from a human donor in a cohort sampled during active COVID-19. The CDR3 region has the DNA TGCGCCAGCAGCACATCGCCATACTCTGGAAACACCATATATTTT. Protein: CASSTSPYSGNTIYF. The full variable domain, its missing parts supplied by reference TRBV5-1 and TRBJ1-3, is KAGVTQTPRYLIKTRGQQVTLSCSPISGHRSVSWYQQTPGQGLQFLFEYFSETQRNKGNFPGRFSGRQFSNSRSEMNVSTLELGDSALYLCASSTSPYSGNTIYFGEGSWLTVV.